These T cell receptor beta chains were read from a single sample in a study of identical twins. Using its own MiXCR run on the 5' RACE reads, TCRdb lists one record per CDR3 protein. Of 150,000 or so distinct CDR3 sequences in the sample, 3.5% were seen once. The sequenced material came from memory T cells sorted from blood. The receptors derive from a man aged 18 to 30 in good health. CDR3s leave out the opening cysteine and the closing phenylalanine or tryptophan. The order of the fields is CDR3 length, V gene, J gene, CDR3 protein.

len: 11
v_gene: TRBV25-1
j_gene: TRBJ2-1
CDR3aa: ASSRLAGAEQF

len: 11
v_gene: TRBV12-3/TRBV12-4
j_gene: TRBJ1-1
CDR3aa: ASRTTTPGEAF

len: 13
v_gene: TRBV7-6
j_gene: TRBJ2-3
CDR3aa: ASSLTVSDTDTQY

len: 12
v_gene: TRBV7-8
j_gene: TRBJ2-3
CDR3aa: ASSLGAGTDTQY

len: 10
v_gene: TRBV5-1
j_gene: TRBJ1-2
CDR3aa: ASTLEGEGYT

len: 10
v_gene: TRBV29-1
j_gene: TRBJ2-1
CDR3aa: SVWGDYNEQF

len: 15
v_gene: TRBV5-1
j_gene: TRBJ2-2
CDR3aa: ASSLWLAGGGTGELF

len: 11
v_gene: TRBV6-1
j_gene: TRBJ1-1
CDR3aa: ASRITGGTEAF

len: 13
v_gene: TRBV7-2
j_gene: TRBJ1-1
CDR3aa: ASSFGPRLGTEAF

len: 13
v_gene: TRBV4-1
j_gene: TRBJ1-4
CDR3aa: ASSHDSATNEKLF

len: 13
v_gene: TRBV19
j_gene: TRBJ1-6
CDR3aa: ASSPQGATNSPLH

len: 11
v_gene: TRBV5-5
j_gene: TRBJ2-1
CDR3aa: ASDSMAGGEQF

len: 13
v_gene: TRBV2
j_gene: TRBJ2-6
CDR3aa: ARTGSSSGANVLT

len: 9
v_gene: TRBV5-1
j_gene: TRBJ1-2
CDR3aa: ASSAGYGYT

len: 13
v_gene: TRBV18
j_gene: TRBJ1-4
CDR3aa: ASPLAQGATEKLF

len: 13
v_gene: TRBV6-5
j_gene: TRBJ2-7
CDR3aa: ASSYSSTPSYEQY

len: 12
v_gene: TRBV20-1
j_gene: TRBJ2-3
CDR3aa: SAPLAGGADTQY

len: 13
v_gene: TRBV30
j_gene: TRBJ2-4
CDR3aa: AWSGGEGWVNIQY

len: 14
v_gene: TRBV6-1
j_gene: TRBJ2-2
CDR3aa: ASSAGTVTLTGELF

len: 12
v_gene: TRBV7-9
j_gene: TRBJ2-1
CDR3aa: ASGEGRMLNEQF

len: 13
v_gene: TRBV12-3/TRBV12-4
j_gene: TRBJ2-7
CDR3aa: ASSLGDRDLYEQY

len: 12
v_gene: TRBV6-2/TRBV6-3
j_gene: TRBJ2-3
CDR3aa: ASIAGEAIDTQY

len: 11
v_gene: TRBV20-1
j_gene: TRBJ1-2
CDR3aa: SASGDSLYGYT

len: 16
v_gene: TRBV10-3
j_gene: TRBJ2-3
CDR3aa: AISEYPSGGPSTDTQY

len: 13
v_gene: TRBV6-1
j_gene: TRBJ1-6
CDR3aa: ASSVGTGLNSPLH

len: 13
v_gene: TRBV7-3
j_gene: TRBJ2-1
CDR3aa: ASSSGAGTYNEQF

len: 16
v_gene: TRBV11-3
j_gene: TRBJ1-2
CDR3aa: ASSSLIKDTGSNYGYT

len: 12
v_gene: TRBV2
j_gene: TRBJ1-6
CDR3aa: ASSFGQGVSPLH

len: 14
v_gene: TRBV7-8
j_gene: TRBJ2-1
CDR3aa: ASSSTGSRSYNEQF

len: 10
v_gene: TRBV28
j_gene: TRBJ1-5
CDR3aa: ASSWGGQPQH

len: 11
v_gene: TRBV9
j_gene: TRBJ1-2
CDR3aa: ASSVSPLSGYT

len: 13
v_gene: TRBV30
j_gene: TRBJ2-1
CDR3aa: AWSVLAGGPREQF

len: 14
v_gene: TRBV27
j_gene: TRBJ2-3
CDR3aa: ASSSLDRRDTDTQY

len: 15
v_gene: TRBV7-8
j_gene: TRBJ2-1
CDR3aa: ASSLDWGTSGYNEQF

len: 10
v_gene: TRBV5-1
j_gene: TRBJ2-7
CDR3aa: ASSMGQGGQY

len: 13
v_gene: TRBV7-2
j_gene: TRBJ1-5
CDR3aa: ASSPGGGPGQPQH

len: 13
v_gene: TRBV3-1
j_gene: TRBJ2-7
CDR3aa: ASSQAPGGVHEQY